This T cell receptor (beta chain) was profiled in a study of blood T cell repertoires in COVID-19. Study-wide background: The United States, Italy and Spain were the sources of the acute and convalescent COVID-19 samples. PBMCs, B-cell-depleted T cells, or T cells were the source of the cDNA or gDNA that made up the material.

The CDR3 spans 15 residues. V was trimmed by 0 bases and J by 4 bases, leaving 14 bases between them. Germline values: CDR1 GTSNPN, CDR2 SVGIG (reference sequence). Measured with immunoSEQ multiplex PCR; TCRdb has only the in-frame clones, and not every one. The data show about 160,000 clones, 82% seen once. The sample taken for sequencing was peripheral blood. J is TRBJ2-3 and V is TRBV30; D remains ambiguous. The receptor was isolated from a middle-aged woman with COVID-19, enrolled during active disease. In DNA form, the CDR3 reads TGTGCCTGGAGTGTCGGTTCTATGATGGCAGATACGCAGTATTTT. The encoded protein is CAWSVGSMMADTQYF.